The sequence of this T cell receptor (beta chain) was determined in a study of blood T cell repertoires in COVID-19. Study information: The United States, Italy and Spain supplied acute and convalescent COVID-19 samples.

Germline CDR1 is SQVTM and CDR2 is ANQGSEA. This CDR3 contains 14 residues. Trimming removed 7 bases at V and 5 bases at J, with 19 bases between. As handled by the study authors: Reference gene primer amplification gave estimated nucleated cell counts. The protocol was immunoSEQ multiplex PCR, while the TCRdb copy is restricted to in-frame clones and leaves out a portion. V, J and clone size were drawn from that table, and D and trimming were deduced from the DNA. The data show about 29,000 clones, roughly 80% seen once. The origin of this receptor is an older man with active COVID-19. The chain joins TRBV29-1 to TRBJ2-3; tentatively, D is TRBD1 (5 bases). Sequencing was carried out using peripheral blood. Here the CDR3 DNA reads TGCAGCGCCGAGCAGGGCCAGCGAGGAGATACGCAGTATTTT. It translates to CSAEQGQRGDTQYF.